These 27 T cell receptor beta chains share one sample of origin, sequenced in a study of long-term antiretroviral therapy in people with HIV. The immunoSEQ assay was v3.0, run at survey level. The data were produced by immunoSEQ multiplex PCR, yet TCRdb's version contains in-frame clones alone and is incomplete. Among approximately 25,000 clones listed, approximately 80% were seen once. The source was unsorted PBMCs, collected 3 years after starting antiretroviral therapy. The receptors were sampled from a man in his fifties with HIV.

The chain joins TRBV9 to TRBJ1-3; D might be TRBD1 (6 bases). Germline CDR1 and CDR2: SGDLS and YYNGEE. The CDR3 length is 14 residues. Trimming took 7 bases from V and 1 from J, leaving 12 bases between them. This CDR3 reads CASGRGGSGNTIYF. CDR3 sequence (DNA): TGTGCCAGCGGAAGGGGGGGTTCTGGAAACACCATATATTTT.

This clone was picked up one time. The genes are TRBV10-3 and TRBJ1-1; D gene ambiguous. Germline V CDR1 and CDR2: ENHRY, SYGVKD. Trimming shortened V by 2 bases and J by 3 bases, and 10 bases separated the two germline ends. The CDR3 runs 14 residues. This chain's CDR3 is CAISERDSDTEAFF. The CDR3 nucleotides are TGTGCCATCAGTGAGCGGGATTCGGACACTGAAGCTTTCTTT.

J is TRBJ1-2 and V is TRBV5-1, with D unresolved. CDR3 length: 14 residues. The V and J ends lost 0 bases and 4 bases respectively, with 10 bases between them. Germline CDR1 is SGHRS and CDR2 is YFSETQ. CDR3 DNA: TGCGCCAGCAGCTTGGGGGCCTCCTCCTATGGCTACACCTTC. Translation: CASSLGASSYGYTF.

The genes are TRBV7-8 and TRBJ2-1, with D maybe TRBD1 (5 bases). V dropped 4 bases and J dropped 12 bases, with 10 bases sitting between them. CDR3 length: 11 amino acids. Germline lookup yields CDR1 SGHVS and CDR2 FQNEAQ. The CDR3 DNA is TGTGCCAGCAGCTCACAGGTCGCGCAGTTCTTC. Protein sequence: CASSSQVAQFF.

The chain employs TRBV5-6 and TRBJ2-1; the D gene is possibly TRBD2 (5 bases). Per the germline V gene, CDR1 is SGHDT and CDR2 is YYEEEE. Trimming cost V 1 base and J 2 bases, with 13 bases left between them. The CDR3 runs to 16 residues. CDR3 protein: CASSLRRPGAYNEQFF. For the CDR3, the DNA is TGTGCCAGCAGCTTGAGGAGGCCCGGGGCCTACAATGAGCAGTTCTTC.

V usage is TRBV9 and J usage is TRBJ2-2; TRBD1 matches at 7 bases. Trimming removed 4 bases from V and 1 base from J; junction bases left unmatched: 16. Germline CDR1 is SGDLS and CDR2 is YYNGEE. The CDR3 extends over 19 amino acids. The CDR3 sequence is CASSSPQGVEAVNTGELFF. CDR3 bases: TGTGCCAGCAGCTCCCCTCAGGGGGTTGAAGCGGTGAACACCGGGGAGCTGTTTTTT.

The J gene is TRBJ1-5, the V gene TRBV30, with 11 bases matching TRBD1. Trimming removed 3 bases from V and 7 bases from J; junction bases left unmatched: 5. CDR1 is GTSNPN, CDR2 SVGIG, per germline (reference sequence). The CDR3 runs to 14 residues. Written as DNA, the CDR3 is TGTGCCTGGAGCGGACAGGGGGCACAGCAGCCCCAGCATTTT. Its translation: CAWSGQGAQQPQHF.

The chain links TRBV7-2 to TRBJ1-3; D remains unclear. CDR1 is SGHTA, CDR2 FQGNSA, per germline. Trimming took 5 bases from V and 1 from J, leaving 15 bases between them. The CDR3 has 16 residues. The CDR3 is CASSPNQEGSGNTIYF. The CDR3 coding sequence is TGTGCCAGCAGCCCCAACCAAGAGGGTTCTGGAAACACCATATATTTT.

The V call is TRBV27, the J call TRBJ1-4; no firm D call. The CDR3 has 14 residues. V was clipped by 5 bases and J by 14 bases, with 21 bases between them. The germline CDR1 and CDR2 sequences are MNHEY and SMNVEV (reference sequence). CDR3 nucleotide sequence: TGTGCCAGCAGTGGGCTAGGTATACGAGATGTTCTGTTTTTT. Translation: CASSGLGIRDVLFF.

The chain links TRBV25-1 to TRBJ2-3; TRBD2 aligns across 11 bases. V dropped 1 base and J dropped 4; count of bases not matched to a gene: 7. This CDR3 is 17 amino acids long. Germline V CDR1 and CDR2: MGHDK, SYGVNS. In nucleotides, the CDR3 is TGTGCCAGCAGTGAATTGGCGGTAGCGGGAGGGTCAGATACGCAGTATTTT. Its protein is CASSELAVAGGSDTQYF.

This chain joins TRBV19 and TRBJ1-1; 8 nucleotides align to TRBD1. The CDR3 totals 14 residues. J gave up 4 bases and V 4 bases, and 5 bases lay outside the gene matches. Germline V gives CDR1 LNHDA, CDR2 SQIVND (reference sequence). The CDR3 DNA is TGTGCCAGTAGTAGGACAGGGTTGGGCACTGAAGCTTTCTTT. This sequence encodes CASSRTGLGTEAFF.

This sequence joins TRBV4-3 and TRBJ1-3; TRBD1 agrees at 8 bases. The CDR3 is 15 amino acids. Germline assignment: CDR1 LGHNA and CDR2 YSLEER. The V and J ends lost 3 bases and 3 bases, in that order; junction bases with no gene match: 4. CDR3 in amino acids: CASSQDRAGGNTIYF. CDR3 nucleotides: TGCGCCAGCAGCCAGGACAGGGCGGGTGGAAACACCATATATTTT.

The chain joins TRBV7-2 to TRBJ2-3; D is ambiguous. With 0 bases removed from V and 0 bases from J, the gap between germline ends came to 4 bases. Germline assignment: CDR1 SGHTA and CDR2 FQGNSA. This CDR3 has 14 residues. The CDR3 region is CASSLAVSTDTQYF. DNA for the CDR3: TGTGCCAGCAGCTTAGCGGTTAGCACAGATACGCAGTATTTT.

The chain combines TRBV27 with TRBJ1-1, with TRBD1 matching 10 bases. Germline loops: CDR1 MNHEY, CDR2 SMNVEV (reference sequence). The CDR3 spans 15 residues. The junction had 4 bases not matched to a gene; V was cut back by 4 bases and J by 2 bases. The CDR3 loop reads CASSSGQGVNTEAFF. In nucleotides, the CDR3 is TGTGCCAGCAGTTCCGGACAGGGGGTAAACACTGAAGCTTTCTTT.

This clone was detected a few times. V and J are TRBV28 and TRBJ1-5; TRBD1 aligns across 8 bases. Germline V gene lookup returns CDR1 MDHEN and CDR2 SYDVKM. The CDR3 is made up of 14 amino acids. Germline trimming cut 3 bases from V and 7 bases from J; bases unmatched to any gene: 5. The CDR3 coding sequence is TGTGCCAGCAGTTTCGACAGGGGCTACCAGCCCCAGCATTTT. This sequence encodes CASSFDRGYQPQHF.

V is TRBV30 and J is TRBJ2-7; weak D call: TRBD1 (5 bases). CDR1 is GTSNPN, CDR2 SVGIG, per germline (reference sequence). The CDR3 runs 13 residues. Trimming took 5 bases from V and 3 from J, leaving 14 bases between them. This CDR3 is CAWGRGPFYEQYF. The CDR3 DNA sequence: TGTGCCTGGGGAAGGGGCCCCTTCTACGAGCAGTACTTC.

The V and J genes are TRBV15 and TRBJ2-3; D might be TRBD2 (6 bases). The germline V gene encodes CDR1 LNHNV and CDR2 YYDKDF (reference sequence). V was cut by 8 bases and J by 4 bases, with 10 bases left in between. The CDR3 length is 12 residues. The CDR3 bases are TGTGCCACCGGAGGGCGGGCAGATACGCAGTATTTT. This sequence encodes CATGGRADTQYF.

The rearrangement links TRBV7-6 to TRBJ2-1, with 8 bases fitting TRBD2. Germline V gene lookup returns CDR1 SGHVS and CDR2 FNYEAQ. V shed 5 bases and J 7 bases; nucleotides not matched to a gene: 13. The CDR3 extends over 16 amino acids. The CDR3 loop reads CASSPEPGRATNEQFF. DNA of the CDR3: TGTGCCAGCAGCCCCGAACCCGGGAGGGCCACAAATGAGCAGTTCTTC.

V and J are TRBV6-6 and TRBJ2-6; D is uncertain. The CDR3 is 16 amino acids. V lost 0 bases and J lost 3, with 9 bases in between. Germline V gene sequence: CDR1 MNHNY, CDR2 SVGAGI (reference sequence). Here the CDR3 reads CASSYSSVSGANVLTF. The CDR3 DNA follows: TGTGCCAGCAGTTACTCCTCGGTTAGTGGGGCCAACGTCCTGACTTTC.

The chain combines TRBV4-1 with TRBJ2-7; 11 bases are a match to TRBD2. The CDR3 contains 16 residues. The germline V gene encodes CDR1 MGHRA and CDR2 YSYEKL. V trimming: 2 bases; J trimming: 3 bases; junction bases outside the gene matches: 6. The chain's CDR3 is CASSQPGLAGNYEQYF. The CDR3 nucleotides read TGCGCCAGCAGCCAACCTGGACTAGCGGGCAACTACGAGCAGTACTTC.

This clone appeared a single time. V and J are TRBV28 and TRBJ1-1, with TRBD1 matching over 7 bases. The CDR3 is 13 residues long. V lost 7 bases to trimming and J lost 0 bases; unmatched junction nucleotides: 2. Germline CDR1 reads MDHEN; CDR2 reads SYDVKM. In DNA form, the CDR3 reads TGTGCCAGCAAGGGGGCTCTGAACACTGAAGCTTTCTTT. Amino acids: CASKGALNTEAFF.

The chain couples TRBV28 to TRBJ1-1; D remains ambiguous. The CDR3 length is 17 residues. CDR1 MDHEN and CDR2 SYDVKM come from the germline V gene. V lost 6 bases to trimming and J lost 3 bases, with 23 bases between them. CDR3 protein: CASRIRFGRVEYTEAFF. The CDR3 DNA follows: TGTGCCAGCAGGATCAGGTTTGGGAGGGTTGAATACACTGAAGCTTTCTTT.

This clone was detected a few times. The gene calls are TRBV11-2 and TRBJ1-4; 8 positions agree with TRBD1. V lost 5 bases to trimming and J lost 11 bases; unmatched junction nucleotides: 7. The CDR3 is 13 residues long. Germline-derived CDR1 and CDR2 are SGHAT and FQNNGV. The CDR3 here is CASSPGQGRKLFF. The CDR3, as DNA: TGTGCCAGCAGCCCCGGACAGGGAAGGAAACTGTTTTTT.

V gene TRBV7-9 combines with J gene TRBJ2-1, with TRBD2 matching 8 bases. The V and J ends lost 4 bases and 2 bases, in that order; junction bases with no gene match: 7. The CDR3 has 16 residues. Germline V gene sequence: CDR1 SEHNR, CDR2 FQNEAQ (reference sequence). CDR3 region: CASSSPLADTYNEQFF. CDR3 DNA sequence: TGTGCCAGCAGCTCGCCACTAGCGGATACCTACAATGAGCAGTTCTTC.

The chain joins TRBV28 to TRBJ1-2; 9 positions match TRBD1. Germline trimming cut 6 bases from V and 6 bases from J; bases unmatched to any gene: 14. CDR1 and CDR2 (germline): MDHEN, SYDVKM. This CDR3 spans 16 amino acids. CDR3 sequence: CASSSNPGQGFDGYTF. The DNA of the CDR3 is TGTGCCAGCAGCTCCAATCCGGGACAGGGATTCGATGGCTACACCTTC.

The rearrangement uses TRBV11-2 and TRBJ1-3; D is perhaps TRBD1 (5 bases). The CDR3 has 14 amino acids. The germline V gene has CDR1 SGHAT and CDR2 FQNNGV. Trimming cost V 8 bases and J 0 bases, with 11 bases left between them. The CDR3 is CASGEGISGNTIYF. For the CDR3, the DNA is TGTGCCAGCGGCGAGGGGATCTCTGGAAACACCATATATTTT.

Worth noting for this clone: A junction boundary mismatches the germline segment, possibly from a read error. The CDR3 DNA sequence: TGTGCCAGCGGCTTGGCCGCCGGGGGTAGCTACGAGCAGTACTTC. Translating it yields CASGLAAGGSYEQYF. This chain uses TRBV5-4 with TRBJ2-7; D possibly corresponds to TRBD2 (6 bases). CDR3 size: 15 residues. Germline CDR1 reads SGHNT; CDR2 reads YYREEE (reference sequence).